This T cell receptor beta chain was found in a study of T cell responses to AZD1222 COVID-19 vaccine. Study in general: The analysis combined second doses at about 4 or about 12 weeks. Study findings and constraints: At baseline, just five or six AZD1222 recipients tested seropositive. There were vaccine-associated CD4 TCRs across spike, dominant at 160-218 and 743-854.

In the case of this clone: Its antigen is not known.

Libraries were prepared by immunoSEQ multiplex PCR; TCRdb keeps only in-frame clonotypes and omits some of them. The sample lists about 120,000 clones, roughly nine tenths occurring once. There are 16 residues in the CDR3. Germline V gene data show CDR1 as MNHNS and CDR2 as SASEGT. V was clipped by 3 bases and J by 8 bases, with 20 bases between them. The chain combines TRBV6-1 with TRBJ2-1; D is unresolved. The sample in question was peripheral blood, obtained on day 0 of AZD1222 vaccination. The receptor's source is an adult in good health. CDR3 in amino acids: CASSDVSAGHNDEQFF. Written as DNA, the CDR3 is TGTGCCAGCAGTGATGTTTCGGCAGGCCACAACGATGAGCAGTTCTTC.